The clone carrying this T cell receptor (beta chain) came up a few times. The sample originates from a study of regulatory T cells in long-lasting Graves disease. The sample's time point: persistent/refractory GD, antithyroid drugs over 5 years with positive TRAb. With RNA extracted from PBMCs as input, the TCR library was made. V shed 6 bases, J shed 14 bases, and the junction held 12 bases outside the gene matches. This CDR3 contains 14 residues. CDR1 is MNHNS and CDR2 is SASEGT in the germline V gene. Construction of TCR beta libraries relied on iRepertoire HTBI primers and on Arm-PCR targeting CDR3 regions. A single record per CDR3 protein comes from TCRdb applying MiXCR to the multiplex PCR reads. Of 400,000 to 500,000 distinct CDR3 sequences in the sample, under 25% were seen once.

The clonotype originates from a female donor with Graves disease. The chain is built from TRBV6-1 and TRBJ1-6, with 8 nucleotides matching TRBD1. Material: peripheral blood mononuclear cells (PBMCs), obtained when the disease was refractory, from a patient treated with antithyroid drugs. The CDR3 DNA reads TGTGCCAGCAGGGCCGACAGGGGAAGTGGAACCCTCCACTTT. Translation: CASRADRGSGTLHF.